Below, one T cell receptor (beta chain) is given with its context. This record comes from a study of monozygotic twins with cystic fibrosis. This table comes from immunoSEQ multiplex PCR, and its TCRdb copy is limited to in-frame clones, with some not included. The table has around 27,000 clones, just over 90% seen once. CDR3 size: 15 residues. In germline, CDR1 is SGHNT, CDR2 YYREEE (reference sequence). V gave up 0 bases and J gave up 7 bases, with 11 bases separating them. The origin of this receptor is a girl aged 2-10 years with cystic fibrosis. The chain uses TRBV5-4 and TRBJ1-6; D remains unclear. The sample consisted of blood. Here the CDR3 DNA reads TGTGCCAGCAGCTTGGGTTCTCGCCAGAATTCACCCCTCCACTTT. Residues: CASSLGSRQNSPLHF.